The entry that follows covers one T cell receptor beta chain sequence. What it recognizes is unknown. These data belong to a study of T cells in localized non-small cell lung cancer. The assay was immunoSEQ multiplex PCR, and TCRdb's table has in-frame clones only and misses some. The sample lists roughly 21,000 clones; about nine tenths were seen once. General study findings and limits: Higher blood T cell density went with longer overall survival. The study found T cell clonality highest in uninvolved adjacent lung, above tumor. Across samples, adjacent lung featured a median around 57 of the top 100 tumor clones. A single tumor region was sequenced, leaving heterogeneity possible.

Germline assignment: CDR1 SNHLY and CDR2 FYNNEI. The CDR3 runs to 11 residues. Trimming pared 5 bases from V and 1 base from J, leaving 3 bases between. This chain links TRBV2 with TRBJ2-7; the D is unclear. The sequencing used peripheral blood, collected before any cancer treatment. The receptor was derived from a woman aged 40-75 years with stage I lung adenocarcinoma. The CDR3 DNA reads as TGTGCCAGCAGTCCTTCCTACGAGCAGTACTTC. Translated: CASSPSYEQYF. The variable domain in full, completed from reference TRBV2 and TRBJ2-7, reads EPEVTQTPSHQVTQMGQEVILRCVPISNHLYFYWYRQILGQKVEFLVSFYNNEISEKSEIFDDQFSVERPDGSNFTLKIRSTKLEDSAMYFCASSPSYEQYFGPGTRLTVT.